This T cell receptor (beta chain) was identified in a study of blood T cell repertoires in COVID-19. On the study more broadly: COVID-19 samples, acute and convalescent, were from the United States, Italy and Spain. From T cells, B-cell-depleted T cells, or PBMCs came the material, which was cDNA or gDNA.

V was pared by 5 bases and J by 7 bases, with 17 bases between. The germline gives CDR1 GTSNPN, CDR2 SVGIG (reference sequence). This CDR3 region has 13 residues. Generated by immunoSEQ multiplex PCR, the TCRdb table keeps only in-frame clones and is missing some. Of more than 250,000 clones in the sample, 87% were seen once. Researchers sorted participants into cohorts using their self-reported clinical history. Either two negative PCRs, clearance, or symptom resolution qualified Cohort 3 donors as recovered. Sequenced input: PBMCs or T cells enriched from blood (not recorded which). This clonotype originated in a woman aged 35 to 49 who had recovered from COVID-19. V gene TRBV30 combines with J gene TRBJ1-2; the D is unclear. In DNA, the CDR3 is TGTGCCTGGGGCCTCCCCGGGGTGACTGGCTACACCTTC. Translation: CAWGLPGVTGYTF.